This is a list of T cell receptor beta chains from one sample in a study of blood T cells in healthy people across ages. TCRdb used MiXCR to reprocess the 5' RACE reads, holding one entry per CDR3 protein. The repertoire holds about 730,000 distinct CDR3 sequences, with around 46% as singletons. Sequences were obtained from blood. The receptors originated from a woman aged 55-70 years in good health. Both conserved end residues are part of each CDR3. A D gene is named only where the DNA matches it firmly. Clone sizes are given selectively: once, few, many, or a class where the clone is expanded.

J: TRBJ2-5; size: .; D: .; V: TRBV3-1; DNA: TGTGCCAGCAGCCAAGATCTTGGGAGCACCTCGGGAGAGACCCAGTACTTC; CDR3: CASSQDLGSTSGETQYF
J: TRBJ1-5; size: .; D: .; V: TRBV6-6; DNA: TGTGCCAGCAGTTACAGGGTGAGGGGACAGCCCCAGCATTTT; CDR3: CASSYRVRGQPQHF
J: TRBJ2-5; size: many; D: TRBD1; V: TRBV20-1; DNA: TGCAGTGCAGTCCCGGGACAGGGAGCAGAGACCCAGTACTTC; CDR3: CSAVPGQGAETQYF
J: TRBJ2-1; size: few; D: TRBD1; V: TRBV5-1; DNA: TGCGCCAGCGGAGGACAGGAAAGCTCCTACAATGAGCAGTTCTTC; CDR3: CASGGQESSYNEQFF
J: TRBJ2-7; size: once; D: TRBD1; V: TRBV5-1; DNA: TGCGCCAGCAGCCCGACCGGACAGGGATCCTACGAGCAGTACTTC; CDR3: CASSPTGQGSYEQYF
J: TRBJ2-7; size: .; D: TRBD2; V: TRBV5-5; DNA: TGTGCCAGCAGCTTAATACTAGCGGGATCGTCTCCCTACGAGCAGTACTTC; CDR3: CASSLILAGSSPYEQYF
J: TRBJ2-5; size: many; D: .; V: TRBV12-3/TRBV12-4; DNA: TGTGCCAGCAGTTTTGATCGGGAGACCCAGTACTTC; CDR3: CASSFDRETQYF
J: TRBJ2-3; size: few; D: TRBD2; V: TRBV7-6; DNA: TGTGCCAGCAGCCCGACTAGCTACCCAGATACGCAGTATTTT; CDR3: CASSPTSYPDTQYF
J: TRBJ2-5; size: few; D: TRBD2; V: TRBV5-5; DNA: TGTGCCAGCAGCTTGGAACTAGCGGGAGCGGAGACCCAGTACTTC; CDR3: CASSLELAGAETQYF
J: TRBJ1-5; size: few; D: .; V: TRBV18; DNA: TGTGCCAGCTCTCCGGGGCAGGGAACCCAGCCCCAGCATTTT; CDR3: CASSPGQGTQPQHF
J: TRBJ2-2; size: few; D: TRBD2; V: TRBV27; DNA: TGTGCCAGCAGTTTTCGGACTAGCGGCACCGGGGAGCTGTTTTTT; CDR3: CASSFRTSGTGELFF
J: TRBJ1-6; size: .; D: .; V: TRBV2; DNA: TGTGCCAGCAGTGTTATGGGCCCCTATAATTCACCCCTCCACTTT; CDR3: CASSVMGPYNSPLHF
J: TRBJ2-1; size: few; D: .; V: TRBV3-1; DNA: TGTGCCAGCAGCCAACTCTCCCTGGGGCAGGGGAATGAGCAGTTCTTC; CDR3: CASSQLSLGQGNEQFF
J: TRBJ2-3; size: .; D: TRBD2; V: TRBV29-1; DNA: TGCAGCGTTGGGGCCACTAGCGGGGGGGCAGATACGCAGTATTTT; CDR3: CSVGATSGGADTQYF
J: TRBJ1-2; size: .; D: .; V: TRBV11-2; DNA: TGTGCCAGCAGCTCTTACTATGGCTACACCTTC; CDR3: CASSSYYGYTF
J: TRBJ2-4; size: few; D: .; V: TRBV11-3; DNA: TGTGCCAGCAGCTTAGACGCGAGAAAGCTAGCCAAAAACATTCAGTACTTC; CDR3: CASSLDARKLAKNIQYF
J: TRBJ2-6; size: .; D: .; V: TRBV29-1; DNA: TGCAGCGCGGATACTGGGGCCAACGTCCTGACTTTC; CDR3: CSADTGANVLTF
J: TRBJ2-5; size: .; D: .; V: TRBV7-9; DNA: TGTGCCAGCAGCTTAGGCGGGGTACGCGAGACCCAGTACTTC; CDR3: CASSLGGVRETQYF
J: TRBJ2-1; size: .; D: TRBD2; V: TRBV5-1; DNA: TGCGCCAGCAGCCTGGGACTAGCGGGGGGGCATCATGAGCAGTTCTTC; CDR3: CASSLGLAGGHHEQFF
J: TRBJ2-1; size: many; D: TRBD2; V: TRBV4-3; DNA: TGCGCCAGCAGCCAAGATAGTCGGGAGGGCCAGTTCTTC; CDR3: CASSQDSREGQFF
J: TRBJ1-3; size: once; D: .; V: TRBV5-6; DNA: TGTACACCCCGGAACAACTTCTCTGGAAACACCATATATTTT; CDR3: CTPRNNFSGNTIYF
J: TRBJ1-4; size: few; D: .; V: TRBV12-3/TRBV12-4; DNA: TGTGCCAGCAGGACCTCCCTCGCTAATGAAAAACTGTTTTTT; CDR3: CASRTSLANEKLFF
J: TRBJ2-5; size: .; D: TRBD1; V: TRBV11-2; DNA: TGTGCCAGCAGGCCGACAGGGTCGGGAGAGACCCAGTACTTC; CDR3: CASRPTGSGETQYF
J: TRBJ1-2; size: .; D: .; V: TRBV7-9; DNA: TGTGCCAGCAGCTTAGCAGGGCACTTGGTGGGGTACACCTTC; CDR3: CASSLAGHLVGYTF
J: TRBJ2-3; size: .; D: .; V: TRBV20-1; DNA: TGCAGTGCTAGAGCCCGGCCCGTGTTCAGGGGAGATACGCAGTATTTT; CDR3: CSARARPVFRGDTQYF
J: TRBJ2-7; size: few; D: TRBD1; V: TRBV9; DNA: TGTGCCAGCAGCGCCTCGACAGGGCACCCCTACGAGCAGTACTTC; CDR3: CASSASTGHPYEQYF
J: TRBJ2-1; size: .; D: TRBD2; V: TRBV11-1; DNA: TGTGCCAGCAGCTTACTAGCGGGATCAACGATGGATGAGCAGTTCTTC; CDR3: CASSLLAGSTMDEQFF
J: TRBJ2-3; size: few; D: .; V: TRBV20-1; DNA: TGCAGTGCTAGAGATCTAAGAAGCGGGCGCGATACGCAGTATTTT; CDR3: CSARDLRSGRDTQYF
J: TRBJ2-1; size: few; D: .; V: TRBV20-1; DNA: TGCAGTGCTAGCCGGAGTGGGAGAGGGAATGAGCAGTTCTTC; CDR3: CSASRSGRGNEQFF
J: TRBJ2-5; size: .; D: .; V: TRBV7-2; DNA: TGTGCCAGCAGGTCAAGGGGAGGTCGGGAGACCCAGTACTTC; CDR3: CASRSRGGRETQYF
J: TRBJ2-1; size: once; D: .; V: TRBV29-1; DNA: TGCAGCGTTGAAGCTCCGGCAAGGGAGCAGTTCTTC; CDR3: CSVEAPAREQFF
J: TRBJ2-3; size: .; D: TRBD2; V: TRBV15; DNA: TGTGCCGCCAGCAGAGGCCTAGCGGGGGGGTCAGATACGCAGTATTTT; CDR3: CAASRGLAGGSDTQYF
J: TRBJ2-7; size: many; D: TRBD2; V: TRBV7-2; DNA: TGTGCCAGCAGCCCCGGGATGTGGCGGGAGCGCTCCTACGAGCAGTACTTC; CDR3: CASSPGMWRERSYEQYF
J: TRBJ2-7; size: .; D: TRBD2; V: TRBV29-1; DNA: TGCAGCGTTGACACTAGCGGGGGGGTTCACGAGCAGTACTTC; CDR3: CSVDTSGGVHEQYF
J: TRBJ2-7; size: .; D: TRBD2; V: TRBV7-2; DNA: TGTGCCAGCAGCCCCCGCGCGGGACTAGGCGGCGAGCAGTACTTC; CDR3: CASSPRAGLGGEQYF
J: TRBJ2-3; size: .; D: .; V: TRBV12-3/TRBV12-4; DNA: TGTGCCAGCAGTTTAAGGGACCGGGCCGCAGATACGCAGTATTTT; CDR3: CASSLRDRAADTQYF
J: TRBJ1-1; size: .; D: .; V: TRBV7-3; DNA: TGTGCCAGCAGCGAGGGACACGCGAGCACTGAAGCTTTCTTT; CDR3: CASSEGHASTEAFF
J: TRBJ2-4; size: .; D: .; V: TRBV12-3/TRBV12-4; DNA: TGTGCCAGCAGTCCACACGGATTGGGGGCCAAAAACATTCAGTACTTC; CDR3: CASSPHGLGAKNIQYF
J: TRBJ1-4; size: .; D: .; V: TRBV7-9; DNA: TGTGCCAGCAGCTTAGATGGGGATCCGCAAAATGAAAAACTGTTTTTT; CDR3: CASSLDGDPQNEKLFF
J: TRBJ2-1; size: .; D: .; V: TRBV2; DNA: TGTGCCAGCCCGCCGAATGAGCAGTTCTTC; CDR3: CASPPNEQFF
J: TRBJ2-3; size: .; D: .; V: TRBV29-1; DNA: TGCAGCGTTGTAGCGGATTCTTTCTCTAGCACAGATACGCAGTATTTT; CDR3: CSVVADSFSSTDTQYF
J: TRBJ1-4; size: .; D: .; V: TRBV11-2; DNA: TGTGCCAGCAGCTTAGCGCAGGGGTCTAATGAAAAACTGTTTTTT; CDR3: CASSLAQGSNEKLFF
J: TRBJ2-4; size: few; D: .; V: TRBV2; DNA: TGTGCCAGCAGTGGTTCACAGCTGAAAAACATTCAGTACTTC; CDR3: CASSGSQLKNIQYF
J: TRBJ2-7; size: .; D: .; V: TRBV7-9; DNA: TGTGCCAGCAGTTCCCTTAGCGGCAAAAGCTCCTACGAGCAGTACTTC; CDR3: CASSSLSGKSSYEQYF
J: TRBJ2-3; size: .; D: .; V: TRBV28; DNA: TGTGCCAGCAGTTTGGAGACGGCCACAGATACGCAGTATTTT; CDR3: CASSLETATDTQYF
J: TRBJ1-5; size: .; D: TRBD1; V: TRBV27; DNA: TGTGCCAGCAGTATACAGGGGCCATCTATCAATCAGCCCCAGCATTTT; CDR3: CASSIQGPSINQPQHF
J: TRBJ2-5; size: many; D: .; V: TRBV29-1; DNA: TGCAGTCACATTCCAACAGGGTACCAAGAGACCCAGTACTTC; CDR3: CSHIPTGYQETQYF
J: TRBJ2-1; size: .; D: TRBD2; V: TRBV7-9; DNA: TGTGTCAGCAGCCCTGGGACTAGCGGGAGTCCCGATGAGCAGTTCTTC; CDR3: CVSSPGTSGSPDEQFF
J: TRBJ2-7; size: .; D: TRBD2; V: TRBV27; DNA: TGTGCCATCTCCCCAGGAGGGAGGGTCTGGTCGTACGAGCAGTACTTC; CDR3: CAISPGGRVWSYEQYF
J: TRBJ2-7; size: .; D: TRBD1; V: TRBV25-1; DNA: TGTGTCAGCAGCAGGGGGCCGTCCTACGAGCAGTACTTC; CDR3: CVSSRGPSYEQYF
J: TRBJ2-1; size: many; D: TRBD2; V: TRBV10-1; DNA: TGCGCCAGCAGTGAGCTGACTAGCGGACATTACAATGAGCAGTTCTTC; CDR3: CASSELTSGHYNEQFF
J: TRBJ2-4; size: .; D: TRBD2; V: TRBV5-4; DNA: TGTGCCAGCACCTTGGGAGGGACCAAAAACATTCAGTACTTC; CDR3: CASTLGGTKNIQYF
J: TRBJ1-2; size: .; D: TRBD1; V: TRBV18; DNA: TGTGCCAGCTCACCGGGACAGGGGCCTATGTATGGCTACACCTTC; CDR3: CASSPGQGPMYGYTF
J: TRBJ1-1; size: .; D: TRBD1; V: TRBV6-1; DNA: TGTGCCAGCAGTGAAGGTCGGGACAGGGATCTGGGCACTGAAGCTTTCTTT; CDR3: CASSEGRDRDLGTEAFF
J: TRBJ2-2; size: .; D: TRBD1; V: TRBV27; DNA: TGTGCCAGCAGGCCCTCGGGACAGGGGAGCGGGGAGCTGTTTTTT; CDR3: CASRPSGQGSGELFF
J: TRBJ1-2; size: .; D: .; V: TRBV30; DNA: TGTGCCTGGAATGAACAGATCTATGGCTACACCTTC; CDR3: CAWNEQIYGYTF
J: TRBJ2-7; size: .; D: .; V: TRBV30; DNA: TGTGCCTGGACCCTCGGTGCGGGCTCCTACGAGCAGTACTTC; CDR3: CAWTLGAGSYEQYF
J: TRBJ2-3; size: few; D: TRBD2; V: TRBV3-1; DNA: TGTGCCAGCAGCCAAGATAAACTAGCGGGAGATACGCAGTATTTT; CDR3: CASSQDKLAGDTQYF